The entry below gives a single T cell receptor beta chain sequence along with its context. The data were obtained in a study of T cell clones after liver transplantation. Study-level background: Samples came from ITN030ST, which attempted immunosuppression withdrawal within 2 years of liver transplantation. TCRbeta sequencing after a pre-transplant mixed lymphocyte reaction identified graft-donor-reactive clones, later tracked in post-transplant blood. Third-party-reactive TCRbeta sequences from pre-transplant mixed lymphocyte reactions served as antigen-independent comparators. Tolerant meant at least one year fully off immunosuppression without liver enzymes above twice normal.

Germline V gene sequence: CDR1 SGHRS, CDR2 YFSETQ. The CDR3 has 17 amino acids. The V and J ends lost 3 bases and 2 bases respectively, with 19 bases between them. Measured with immunoSEQ multiplex PCR; TCRdb has only the in-frame clones, and not every one. The repertoire holds some 80,000 clones, around four fifths seen once, with 2.1% in the top ten. This specimen was CD4+ T cells from blood, taken 48 months after liver transplant. The genes are TRBV5-1 and TRBJ2-3; D possibly uses TRBD1 or TRBD2 (5 bases each). The source is a human patient who received a liver transplant. Some T cells may be transferred from the graft donor. CDR3 in amino acids: CASSSQKGSAVTDTQYF. Written as DNA, the CDR3 is TGCGCCAGCAGCTCCCAAAAGGGGAGCGCGGTCACAGATACGCAGTATTTT.